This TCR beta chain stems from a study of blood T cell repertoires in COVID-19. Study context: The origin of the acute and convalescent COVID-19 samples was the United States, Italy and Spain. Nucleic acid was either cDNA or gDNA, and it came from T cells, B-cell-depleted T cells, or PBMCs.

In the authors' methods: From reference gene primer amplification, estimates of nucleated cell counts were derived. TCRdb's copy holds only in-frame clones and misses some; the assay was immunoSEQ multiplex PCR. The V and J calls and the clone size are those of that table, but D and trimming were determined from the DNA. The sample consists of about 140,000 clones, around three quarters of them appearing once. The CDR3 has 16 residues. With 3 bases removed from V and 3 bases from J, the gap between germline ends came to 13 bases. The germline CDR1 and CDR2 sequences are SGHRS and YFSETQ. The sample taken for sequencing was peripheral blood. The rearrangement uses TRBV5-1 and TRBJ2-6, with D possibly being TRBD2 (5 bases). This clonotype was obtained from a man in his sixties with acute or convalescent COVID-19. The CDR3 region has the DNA TGCGCCAGCAGCTGGGGAGAAAGTAGTGGGGCCAACGTCCTGACTTTC. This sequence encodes CASSWGESSGANVLTF.